This T cell receptor beta chain originates from a study of blood T cell repertoires in COVID-19. Study summary: Researchers got acute and convalescent COVID-19 samples from the United States, Italy and Spain.

Here immunoSEQ multiplex PCR was the method, and the copy in TCRdb shows in-frame clones only, minus some. The repertoire holds 40,000 to 50,000 clones, with over 85% as singletons. This clone was counted a single time. One end of the junction does not line up with germline, which may come from a read error. This CDR3 spans 14 amino acids. Germline assignment: CDR1 SGHRS and CDR2 YFSETQ. The sequencing input was peripheral blood. This receptor was taken from a human donor in a cohort sampled during active COVID-19. The chain couples TRBV5-1 to TRBJ1-1, with 9 bases identical to TRBD1. Written as DNA, the CDR3 is TGCGCCAGCAGCAGGGGACAGGGCGATACTGGAGCTTTCTTT. Translation gives CASSRGQGDTGAFF.